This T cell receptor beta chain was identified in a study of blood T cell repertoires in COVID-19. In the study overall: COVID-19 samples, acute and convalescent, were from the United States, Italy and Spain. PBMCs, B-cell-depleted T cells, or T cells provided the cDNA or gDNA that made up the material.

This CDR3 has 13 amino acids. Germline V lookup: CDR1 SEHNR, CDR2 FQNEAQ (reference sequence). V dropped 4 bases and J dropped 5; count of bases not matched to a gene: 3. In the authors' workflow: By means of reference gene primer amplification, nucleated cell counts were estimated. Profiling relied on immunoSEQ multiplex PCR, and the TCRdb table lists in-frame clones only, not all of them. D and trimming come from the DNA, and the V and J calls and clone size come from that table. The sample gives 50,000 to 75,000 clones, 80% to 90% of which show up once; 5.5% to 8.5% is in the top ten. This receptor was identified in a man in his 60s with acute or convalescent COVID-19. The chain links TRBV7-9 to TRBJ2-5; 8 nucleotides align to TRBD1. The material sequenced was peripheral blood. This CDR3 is CASSSRGPETQYF. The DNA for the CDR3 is TGTGCCAGCAGCTCCAGGGGGCCGGAGACCCAGTACTTC.